This TCR beta chain was identified during a study of shared clonotypes between healthy human individuals (dated by TCRdb to between 2020 and 2021). Study-wide context: The cohort included three men and a couple of women between 18 and 49 years of age. For each donor, three plates each were used for CD4 naive and CD4 memory, two plates were used for CD8 naive, and one plate was used for CD8 memory. Each donor's leukapheresis produced roughly between roughly 0.85 and 9 billion PBMCs. Blood TCR repertoires of about five healthy adults were deeply sequenced to estimate repertoire size and the extent of clonotype sharing between individuals. Libraries were prepared and TCR repertoires were sequenced by different laboratories using diverse techniques, in order to increase sequencing depth and limit assay-specific biases.

The donors were healthy, HIV-negative adults who had no recently reported acute infections or vaccinations. Every donor was a Caucasian adult residing in Nashville, Tennessee, USA. CD4+ T cells were enriched through magnetic negative selection, after which naive cells were positively selected on CD45RA and the remaining negative fraction served as the memory subset. Blood was obtained by leukapheresis, after which PBMCs were separated by Ficoll-Histopaque density gradient centrifugation and cryopreserved in liquid nitrogen vapor phase. Purity and quantity of every magnetically sorted T cell population were checked by analytical flow cytometry. From each sorted fraction, genomic DNA was isolated and quantified by UV absorbance on a Nanodrop 2000c. The study at large found these results: Pairwise subsampling indicated that sequencing depth was expected to affect the degree of clonotype sharing among donors. Higher generation probabilities were observed for clonotypes shared by all four sorted-subset donors than for non-shared clonotypes. Naive subsets generally had larger estimated clonotype richness than memory subsets did. Sampling was restricted to blood, and TCR repertoires in tissue are likely to differ from TCR repertoires in blood. Even with the large sequencing depth, rarefaction of the sorted-subset datasets indicated that sequencing was incomplete. The small number of donors limited the genetic and exposure-history diversity represented. Across a handful of donors, about 5.2% of naive CD4, roughly 3.3% of naive CD8, about 2.3% of memory CD4, and under 0.45% of memory CD8 clonotypes were shared.

At the junction V is shortened by 1 base and J by 1 base; bases outside the gene matches: 1. The CDR3 sequence holds 16 residues, the cysteine and phenylalanine included. Just CDR3 DNA is preserved here, 48 bases in frame from base 1. Via the germline V gene, CDR1 is MDHEN and CDR2 SYDVKM. This clone was counted ten times or more. No cognate antigen has been identified for it. Per-base quality was not reported, and no clone a single base away is much larger than it. In the same sample, other DNA sequences code for this CDR3. Using the deep immunoSEQ assay, multiplex PCR amplified TCR CDR3 regions from genomic DNA. Extracted genomic DNA from each cell subset was spread evenly across all wells of several immunoSEQ 96-well plates, with each plate serving as a replicate. For sorted subsets, each replicate PCR was loaded with around 220 ng genomic DNA, equivalent to 25,000 to 35,000 T cell genomes. The purified libraries were quantified using a Qubit 3.0 fluorometer, sized with a Bioanalyzer 2100, and then quantified again using the KAPA Library Quantification kit. A separate single-read 150-cycle Illumina NextSeq 550 flow cell was used to sequence each immunoSEQ 96-well plate. Turning to the authors' computational methods: The immunoSEQ output contained only junctional sequences without quality scores, so filtering could not match that applied to full-length reads. Sequences were annotated with PyIR, a Python wrapper for IgBLAST v1.9, using IMGT germline references to assign V/J genes and CDR3. Reads were removed for weak V/J assignments (E-value above 1e-6), missing CDR3, stop codons, out-of-frame junctions, or ambiguous translated residues. A V3J clonotype was defined by an identical inferred V gene, J gene, and CDR3 amino acid sequence. To compute the percentage overlap between repertoires, the number of shared unique clonotypes was divided by the size of the smaller repertoire. Three approaches were used to assess repertoire richness: RTK rarefaction, the Chao1 estimator, and Recon v2.1 estimates of unobserved clonotypes. OLGA was used to compute generation probabilities for all TCRbeta clonotypes that the gDNA method yielded from a handful of donors. Sourced from immuneACCESS, this table was stored by TCRdb with only in-frame sequences that have V and J called. A share of the clones is absent; for the studies checked, an unresolved V gene accounts for under half, and the remainder has no known explanation. The V and J calls and clone size are taken from that table; D and trimming were inferred from the DNA. The sample includes about 1 million clones, with approximately 68% observed a single time. The leading ten clones occupy over 1.3% of the sample.

The sequence joins TRBV28 to TRBJ1-5, and 10 bases in between align with TRBD1. The sequenced sample was memory CD4+ T cells sorted from blood. Interpreted using the paper, the cell subset or site label stands for: CD45RA-negative fraction. The origin of this receptor is a man aged 18-30 years in good health. The CDR3 reads CASSLLGQGSNQPQHF. The DNA sequence follows: TGTGCCAGCAGTTTATTGGGACAGGGGAGCAATCAGCCCCAGCATTTT.